Below are 30 T cell receptor beta chains sequenced from a single sample in a study of Ad26.COV2.S vaccination and SARS-CoV-2 variants (dated by TCRdb to the early 2020s). The sample's time point label, decoded: individuals recovered from natural SARS-CoV-2 infection. Receptor libraries were prepared by the immunoSEQ multiplex PCR assay. The source is immuneACCESS, and TCRdb retained only in-frame sequences with V and J called. Part of the clones is not carried over; for the studies checked, unresolved V genes explain less than half of this, and the remainder is unexplained. Here the sample has approximately 97,000 clones; over 70% occur a single time. The top ten constitute 15% to 20% of the sample. The sequenced sample was peripheral blood, obtained after recovery from COVID-19. These receptors originate from a human donor who had recovered from COVID-19.

This clone was detected once. The V call is TRBV5-1, the J call TRBJ1-2; maybe TRBD1 (6 bases). V shed 4 bases and J shed 7 bases, with 20 bases lying between them. Germline assignment: CDR1 SGHRS and CDR2 YFSETQ. This CDR3 comprises 15 residues. In nucleotides, the CDR3 is TGCGCCAGCAGCCCCAGGCAGGGGTCGATAGGTGGCTACACCTTC. Residues: CASSPRQGSIGGYTF.

The rearrangement joins TRBV19 to TRBJ1-4, with a weak D call TRBD1 (5 bases). V gave up 4 bases and J gave up 8 bases, with 11 bases separating them. This CDR3 has 13 residues. Germline V gene sequence: CDR1 LNHDA, CDR2 SQIVND (reference sequence). In DNA form, the CDR3 reads TGTGCCAGTAGTAATTTTCGGGGCGAAAAACTGTTTTTT. Amino acids: CASSNFRGEKLFF.

The chain uses TRBV6-5 and TRBJ2-5; the D gene is possibly TRBD1 (5 bases). This CDR3 is built from 14 residues. The V gene's germline CDR1 is MNHEY and CDR2 SVGAGI. V was cut by 6 bases and J by 4 bases, with 15 bases left in between. The CDR3 loop is CASRAAGFSETQYF. The CDR3 coding sequence is TGTGCCAGCAGGGCGGCAGGGTTCTCAGAGACCCAGTACTTC.

The J gene is TRBJ1-2, the V gene TRBV24-1; D remains unclear. CDR3 size: 13 residues. V was trimmed by 2 bases and J by 4 bases, leaving 7 bases between them. Germline V CDR1 and CDR2: KGHDR, SFDVKD. DNA for the CDR3: TGTGCCACCAGTGATTCCGGGATCTATGGCTACACCTTC. Its translation is CATSDSGIYGYTF.

V and J are TRBV3-1 (or the pseudogene TRBV3-2) and TRBJ2-3, with D possibly being TRBD1 (6 bases). The CDR3 contains 13 residues. V lost 5 bases to trimming and J lost 3 bases, with 9 bases between them. Germline values: CDR1 LGHDT, CDR2 YNNKEL (reference sequence). The CDR3 here is CASSGTGTDTQYF. Here the CDR3 DNA reads TGTGCCAGCAGCGGTACAGGGACAGATACGCAGTATTTT.

V usage is TRBV12-3 or TRBV12-4 and J usage is TRBJ2-2; D uncertain. V shed 7 bases and J shed 5 bases, with 11 bases lying between them. This CDR3 has 13 amino acids. The CDR3 DNA follows: TGTGCCAGCACCCTAGACCTTACCGGGGAGCTGTTTTTT. Its translation: CASTLDLTGELFF.

The genes are TRBV7-9 and TRBJ1-1, with a possible D match to TRBD1 (5 bases). With 1 base removed from V and 5 bases from J, the gap between germline ends came to 11 bases. From germline, CDR1 is SEHNR and CDR2 FQNEAQ (reference sequence). The CDR3 length is 14 residues. In DNA, the CDR3 is TGTGCCAGCAGCTTAGGCCGGGGACCAACTGAAGCTTTCTTT. As protein: CASSLGRGPTEAFF.

This clone was counted only a few times. V usage is TRBV4-1 and J usage is TRBJ2-5; TRBD2 matches 13 bases. The CDR3 sequence is 16 residues long. V shed 4 bases, J shed 3 bases, and the junction held 5 bases outside the gene matches. From germline, CDR1 is MGHRA and CDR2 YSYEKL. The chain's CDR3 is CASSRRLAGGEETQYF. CDR3 coding DNA: TGCGCCAGCAGCCGACGACTAGCGGGGGGAGAAGAGACCCAGTACTTC.

The V call is TRBV10-2, the J call TRBJ1-5; D is uncertain. Germline V CDR1 and CDR2: WSHSY, SAAADI. The CDR3 contains 14 residues. With 0 bases removed from V and 0 bases from J, the gap between germline ends came to 3 bases. CDR3: CASSESHSNQPQHF. The CDR3 bases are TGCGCCAGCAGTGAGTCACATAGCAATCAGCCCCAGCATTTT.

The CDR3 sequence: CASHDSTNEKLFF. Written as DNA, the CDR3 is TGTGCCAGCCACGATTCAACTAATGAAAAACTGTTTTTT. The chain joins TRBV7-9 to TRBJ1-4; no clear D gene. V was shortened by 8 bases and J by 0 bases, with 7 bases between the two germline ends. Germline loops: CDR1 SEHNR, CDR2 FQNEAQ (reference sequence). The CDR3 is 13 residues long. Variable domain in full (rest from reference TRBV7-9 and TRBJ1-4): DTGVSQNPRHKITKRGQNVTFRCDPISEHNRLYWYRQTLGQGPEFLTYFQNEAQLEKSRLLSDRFSAERPKGSFSTLEIQRTEQGDSAMYLCASHDSTNEKLFFGSGTQLSVL.

For this clone: Additional DNA sequences in this sample encode the identical CDR3. The CDR3 DNA is TGCAGCGTTGAAGAGGCAGGGTTCTATGGCTACACCTTC. It translates to CSVEEAGFYGYTF. The V and J genes are TRBV29-1 and TRBJ1-2; possible D gene TRBD1, 5 bases. Germline CDR1 reads SQVTM; CDR2 reads ANQGSEA. The CDR3 extends over 13 amino acids. The V end lost 0 bases, the J end lost 4 bases, and 9 bases lay between the germline ends.

The chain uses TRBV19 and TRBJ1-5, with D perhaps TRBD1 (5 bases). V lost 0 bases and J lost 9, with 15 bases in between. The CDR3 has 15 residues. CDR1 is LNHDA and CDR2 is SQIVND in the germline V gene (reference sequence). CDR3 bases: TGTGCCAGTAGTATAGACTCAGGGACTCGGGGGCCCCAGCATTTT. Its translation: CASSIDSGTRGPQHF.

The rearrangement links TRBV19 to TRBJ1-4; 9 bases are a match to TRBD1. After removal of 6 bases from V and 5 bases from J, the junction contained 4 bases not matched to a gene. The CDR3 is made up of 14 amino acids. The germline gives CDR1 LNHDA, CDR2 SQIVND (reference sequence). CDR3 region: CASSRGQGNEKLFF. In DNA form, the CDR3 reads TGTGCCAGTAGCCGAGGACAGGGGAATGAAAAACTGTTTTTT.

CDR3 sequence (DNA): TGTGCCAGCAGCCAAGAGGGGGGGGGATCCTACGAGCAGTACTTC. Amino acid sequence: CASSQEGGGSYEQYF. The V gene is TRBV3-1 (or the pseudogene TRBV3-2), the J gene TRBJ2-7; 7 nucleotides agree with TRBD2. Losses at the gene ends were 0 bases for V and 1 base for J; bases not matched to a gene: 3. CDR3 size: 15 residues. The germline CDR1 and CDR2 sequences are LGHDT and YNNKEL (reference sequence).

This clone was seen a few times. The CDR3 is CASSYGTVTNQPQHF. In nucleotides, the CDR3 is TGTGCCAGCAGCTACGGGACTGTCACTAATCAGCCCCAGCATTTT. The chain combines TRBV7-9 with TRBJ1-5, with D possibly being TRBD1 (5 bases). Trimming cost V 4 bases and J 4 bases, with 14 bases left between them. CDR1 is SEHNR and CDR2 is FQNEAQ in the germline V gene (reference sequence). CDR3 length: 15 amino acids.

The chain employs TRBV5-4 and TRBJ2-3; 8 nucleotides line up with TRBD1. Losses at the gene ends were 2 bases for V and 4 bases for J; bases not matched to a gene: 9. Germline CDR1 reads SGHNT; CDR2 reads YYREEE (reference sequence). CDR3 length equals 16 residues. In nucleotides, the CDR3 is TGTGCCAGCAGCTTCCATGGACAGGGTTGGGCAGATACGCAGTATTTT. The encoded protein is CASSFHGQGWADTQYF. The complete variable domain, with remaining parts taken from reference TRBV5-4 and TRBJ2-3, reads ETGVTQSPTHLIKTRGQQVTLRCSSQSGHNTVSWYQQALGQGPQFIFQYYREEENGRGNFPPRFSGLQFPNYSSELNVNALELDDSALYLCASSFHGQGWADTQYFGPGTRLTVL.

The chain combines TRBV6-5 with TRBJ1-2; D is ambiguous. Germline values: CDR1 MNHEY, CDR2 SVGAGI. This CDR3 has 14 amino acids. V was trimmed by 8 bases and J by 4 bases, leaving 17 bases between them. CDR3 DNA: TGTGCCAGCGCCTTCCGGGCCGTCCCCTATGGCTACACCTTC. It translates to CASAFRAVPYGYTF.

V gene TRBV19 combines with J gene TRBJ2-7; 8 bases are a match to TRBD2. With 3 bases clipped from V and 5 bases from J, the junction kept 3 bases outside the gene matches. CDR3 length: 13 amino acids. Germline CDR1 LNHDA, CDR2 SQIVND (reference sequence). The CDR3 is CASSIGGEDEQYF. The CDR3 DNA is TGTGCCAGTAGTATCGGGGGGGAGGACGAGCAGTACTTC.

The chain joins TRBV7-9 to TRBJ2-2; no firm D call. The germline V gene has CDR1 SEHNR and CDR2 FQNEAQ (reference sequence). V gave up 7 bases and J gave up 6 bases, with 15 bases separating them. CDR3 length: 14 residues. The CDR3 bases are TGTGCCAGCACCCCTCTCCAGCGTGCCGGGGAGCTGTTTTTT. Amino acid sequence: CASTPLQRAGELFF.

The rearrangement joins TRBV4-3 to TRBJ1-2; 7 positions match TRBD1. The CDR3 is made up of 15 amino acids. CDR1 and CDR2 from the germline V gene are LGHNA and YSLEER. Trimming at V came to 4 bases and at J to 4 bases, leaving 9 bases not matched to a gene. The CDR3 loop is CASSPIPTGRYGYTF. The CDR3 nucleotides are TGCGCCAGCAGCCCTATACCGACAGGGCGCTATGGCTACACCTTC.

This chain uses TRBV12-3 or TRBV12-4 with TRBJ1-1; D not certain. The CDR3 is 12 amino acids. Trimming stripped 3 bases from V and 5 bases from J, with 7 bases between. CDR3 sequence reads: CASSLVRTEAFF. The CDR3 DNA reads as TGTGCCAGCAGTTTGGTACGGACTGAAGCTTTCTTT.

CDR3 sequence (DNA): TGTGCCAGCAGCTTGGCTGCGGCCACCTATGGCTACACCTTC. This codes for CASSLAAATYGYTF. The genes are TRBV5-6 and TRBJ1-2; D is uncertain. This CDR3 contains 14 residues. Per the germline V gene, CDR1 is SGHDT and CDR2 is YYEEEE. Trimming cost V 0 bases and J 4 bases, with 10 bases left between them.

The chain combines TRBV23-1 with TRBJ1-2; D might be TRBD1 (5 bases). TRBV23-1 is annotated as an ORF whose role is uncertain. The length of the CDR3 is 13 residues. V was trimmed by 0 bases and J by 6 bases, leaving 8 bases between them. The CDR3 nucleotides read TGCGCCAGCAGTCAATCGTCAGGGAATGGCTACACCTTC. This sequence encodes CASSQSSGNGYTF.

The rearrangement links TRBV5-1 to TRBJ2-5; possibly TRBD2 for D (7 bases). This CDR3 is 14 amino acids long. Germline CDR1 and CDR2: SGHRS and YFSETQ. V was trimmed by 5 bases and J by 4 bases, leaving 15 bases between them. Here the CDR3 DNA reads TGCGCCAGCAGGGCGTTGGGGGGGGCAGAGACCCAGTACTTC. Its protein product is CASRALGGAETQYF.

This clone was recorded only once. The J gene is TRBJ2-7, the V gene TRBV2; no clear D. Germline lookup yields CDR1 SNHLY and CDR2 FYNNEI. V was trimmed by 2 bases and J by 5 bases, leaving 4 bases between them. The CDR3 consists of 11 residues. The CDR3 region is CASSEINEQYF. CDR3 coding DNA: TGTGCCAGCAGTGAAATAAACGAGCAGTACTTC.

The chain carries TRBV7-3 and TRBJ2-5, with TRBD2 identical over 9 bases. The CDR3 has 16 amino acids. V was clipped by 2 bases and J by 5 bases; unmatched bases: 9. Germline assignment: CDR1 SGHTA and CDR2 FQGTGA. The CDR3, as DNA: TGTGCCAGCAGCTTAGCGGGCGGGGGGGCCGTGGAGACCCAGTACTTC. It specifies CASSLAGGGAVETQYF.

This clone was observed a single time. The chain employs TRBV30 and TRBJ2-2, with unresolved D. Germline V gene lookup returns CDR1 GTSNPN and CDR2 SVGIG (reference sequence). Between the trimmed V and J ends, which lost 4 bases and 2 bases, there was a span of 5 bases. The CDR3 consists of 12 residues. This CDR3 is CAWTNNTGELFF. The CDR3 region has the DNA TGTGCCTGGACCAACAACACCGGGGAGCTGTTTTTT.

The chain combines TRBV20-1 with TRBJ1-5; D not certain. Germline V CDR1 and CDR2: DFQATT, SNEGSKA (reference sequence). V lost 3 bases and J 1 base, leaving 7 bases between the germline ends. CDR3 length: 13 amino acids. The CDR3 region is CSASVGSNQPQHF. The CDR3 nucleotides are TGCAGTGCTAGTGTCGGGAGCAATCAGCCCCAGCATTTT.

V is TRBV4-1 and J is TRBJ1-3, with D hard to call. V lost 3 bases and J lost 0, with 12 bases in between. The CDR3 runs 16 residues. Germline CDR1 and CDR2: MGHRA and YSYEKL. This chain's CDR3 is CASSQITQSSGNTIYF. For the CDR3, the DNA is TGCGCCAGCAGCCAGATCACTCAGAGCTCTGGAAACACCATATATTTT.

The chain uses TRBV28 and TRBJ2-2; D gene uncertain. The length of the CDR3 is 16 residues. Germline V gives CDR1 MDHEN, CDR2 SYDVKM. Trimming cost V 3 bases and J 0 bases, with 11 bases left between them. The CDR3 protein is CASSFPPNANTGELFF. CDR3 in DNA: TGTGCCAGCAGTTTCCCCCCCAACGCGAACACCGGGGAGCTGTTTTTT.